Each of the 9 T cell receptor beta chains below was sequenced from the same sample in a study of cytomegalovirus exposure and HLA in healthy donors. The PCR used 60 Vbeta and 13 Jbeta primers. Using immunoSEQ multiplex PCR, the repertoire was profiled, and TCRdb retains in-frame clones only, with some absent. The sample gives about 150,000 clones, 80% of which show up once; around 13% is in the top ten. Sequencing used PBMCs. Receptors originate from a young man in good health and CMV-seropositive.

This clone turned up a few times. This chain uses TRBV6-1 with TRBJ2-3; TRBD1 aligns across 7 bases. The CDR3 is 15 residues long. Germline CDR1 reads MNHNS; CDR2 reads SASEGT. J gave up 0 bases and V 6 bases, and 6 bases lay outside the gene matches. The CDR3 DNA follows: TGTGCCAGCAGGGCTCGGACAGGTAGCACAGATACGCAGTATTTT. It is translated as CASRARTGSTDTQYF.

The chain employs TRBV18 and TRBJ2-1, with TRBD2 identical over 7 bases. The CDR3 extends over 15 amino acids. Germline V CDR1 and CDR2: KGHSH, LQKENI. J lost 4 bases, V lost 3 bases, and 6 bases had no gene match. The CDR3 protein is CASSPTSASYNEQFF. CDR3 coding DNA: TGTGCCAGCTCACCTACTAGCGCCTCTTACAATGAGCAGTTCTTC.

The chain joins TRBV9 to TRBJ1-3; 7 positions match TRBD1. After removal of 3 bases from V and 4 bases from J, the junction contained 10 bases not matched to a gene. The CDR3 is 16 amino acids. Per the germline V gene, CDR1 is SGDLS and CDR2 is YYNGEE. DNA for the CDR3: TGTGCCAGCAGCGGTTACAGGGGCGGTAGGGGAAACACCATATATTTT. It codes for CASSGYRGGRGNTIYF.

The V and J genes are TRBV28 and TRBJ2-1; D might be TRBD2 (5 bases). The V end lost 1 base, the J end lost 14 bases, and 18 bases lay between the germline ends. The CDR3 contains 14 residues. Germline CDR1 and CDR2: MDHEN and SYDVKM. CDR3 sequence (DNA): TGTGCCAGCAGTTTATCGAGGGTGGGGTTCGGTAAGTTCTTC. Its translation: CASSLSRVGFGKFF. Based on the CDR3 plus reference TRBV28 and TRBJ2-1, the full variable domain is DVKVTQSSRYLVKRTGEKVFLECVQDMDHENMFWYRQDPGLGLRLIYFSYDVKMKEKGDIPEGYSVSREKKERFSLILESASTNQTSMYLCASSLSRVGFGKFFGPGTRLTVL.

This sequence joins TRBV7-3 and TRBJ1-1; 10 nucleotides line up with TRBD1. Trimming took 4 bases from V and 3 from J; bases not matched to a gene: 11. Germline CDR1 is SGHTA and CDR2 is FQGTGA. This CDR3 is 17 amino acids long. For the CDR3, the DNA is TGTGCCAGCAGCTCCTTCACTTCGGACAGGGGGGACACTGAAGCTTTCTTT. It encodes CASSSFTSDRGDTEAFF.

The gene calls are TRBV28 and TRBJ2-7; D possibly corresponds to TRBD2 (5 bases). CDR3 length: 13 residues. Between the trimmed V and J ends, which lost 4 bases and 5 bases, there was a span of 12 bases. Germline V gene lookup returns CDR1 MDHEN and CDR2 SYDVKM. The CDR3 sequence: CASSWASGHEQYF. CDR3 DNA sequence: TGTGCCAGCAGTTGGGCAAGCGGCCACGAGCAGTACTTC.

The chain recombines TRBV19 with TRBJ1-1, with 10 bases lining up with TRBD1. There are 13 residues in the CDR3. Germline CDR1 reads LNHDA; CDR2 reads SQIVND (reference sequence). V was pared by 8 bases and J by 5 bases, with 5 bases of the junction left unmatched. The CDR3 spells CASAGTGETEAFF. CDR3 in DNA: TGTGCCAGTGCTGGGACAGGGGAAACTGAAGCTTTCTTT.

CDR3 nucleotide sequence: TGTGCTACGGAGAGCAGTCTGAACACTGAAGCTTTCTTT. It yields the protein CATESSLNTEAFF. This chain joins TRBV25-1 and TRBJ1-1; D is unresolved. Germline assignment: CDR1 MGHDK and CDR2 SYGVNS. CDR3 length equals 13 residues.

The chain links TRBV7-3 to TRBJ2-1; 9 bases agree with TRBD1. Germline CDR1 SGHTA, CDR2 FQGTGA. J was trimmed by 4 bases and V by 5 bases; bases with no gene match: 6. The CDR3 sequence is 15 residues long. The CDR3 spells CASSATGQGYNEQFF. The CDR3 coding sequence is TGTGCCAGCAGCGCGACGGGACAGGGTTACAATGAGCAGTTCTTC.